A single sample is the source of the 6 T cell receptor beta chains below, sequenced in a study of human CD8 memory T cell subsets. TPEX cells were early memory CD8+ T cells (CCR7+ PD-1+ TIGIT+) that had exhausted-like traits. UMI-labeled 5' RACE produced the TCR beta libraries. From the 5' RACE reads, TCRdb lists one entry per CDR3 protein and no DNA. The specimen's table records more than 9,000 distinct CDR3 sequences. The sequenced sample was CD8+ T cells from PBMCs. All receptors derive from a human donor in good health.

This chain uses TRBV7-9 with TRBJ1-1; the TCRdb D gene call, TRBD1, has no DNA to confirm it. CDR1 and CDR2 from the germline V gene are SEHNR and FQNEAQ (reference sequence). CDR3 size: 14 residues. The CDR3 sequence is CASSPGWSDTEAFF.

The chain combines TRBV20-1 with TRBJ2-1; TCRdb proposes TRBD2, but this gene call is untestable without DNA. Germline V gene sequence: CDR1 DFQATT, CDR2 SNEGSKA (reference sequence). The CDR3 is made up of 15 amino acids. The CDR3 here is CSARDVSGRADEQFF.

The V gene is TRBV4-1, the J gene TRBJ2-3; the D gene TCRdb calls, TRBD1, cannot be checked with no DNA. This CDR3 comprises 14 residues. From germline, CDR1 is MGHRA and CDR2 YSYEKL. CDR3 sequence reads: CASSQDRGTDTQYF.

The gene calls are TRBV4-2 and TRBJ2-7; the D call of TRBD2 rests on TCRdb alone, since no DNA is present to check it. The V gene's germline CDR1 is LGHNA and CDR2 YNFKEQ. This CDR3 is 15 amino acids long. The CDR3 here is CASSIGSGEGEEQYF.

This chain links TRBV20-1 with TRBJ2-2; TCRdb designates TRBD2, a call that cannot be tested without DNA. The CDR3 runs 15 residues. CDR1 DFQATT and CDR2 SNEGSKA come from the germline V gene (reference sequence). The CDR3 loop is CSAPKPSGKIGELFF.

This sequence joins TRBV28 and TRBJ2-3; the TCRdb D gene call, TRBD2, has no DNA to confirm it. Germline V gene data show CDR1 as MDHEN and CDR2 as SYDVKM. The CDR3 spans 14 residues. CDR3 in amino acids: CASSSTSTTDTQYF.